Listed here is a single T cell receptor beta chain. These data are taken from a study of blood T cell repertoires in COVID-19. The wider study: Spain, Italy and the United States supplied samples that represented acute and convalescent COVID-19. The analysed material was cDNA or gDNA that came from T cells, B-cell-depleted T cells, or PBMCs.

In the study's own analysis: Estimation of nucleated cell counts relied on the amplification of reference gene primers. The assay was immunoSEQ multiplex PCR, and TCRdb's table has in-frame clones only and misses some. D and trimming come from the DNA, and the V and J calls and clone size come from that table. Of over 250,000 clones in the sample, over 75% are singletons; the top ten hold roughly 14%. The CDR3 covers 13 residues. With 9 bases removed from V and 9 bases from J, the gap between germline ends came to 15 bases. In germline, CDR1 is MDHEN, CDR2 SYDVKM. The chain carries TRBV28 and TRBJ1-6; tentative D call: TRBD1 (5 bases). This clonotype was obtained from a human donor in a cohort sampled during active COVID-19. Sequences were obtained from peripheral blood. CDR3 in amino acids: CASTGGAGSPLHF. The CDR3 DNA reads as TGTGCCAGTACTGGCGGGGCTGGTTCACCCCTCCACTTT.